The T cell receptor (beta chain) under discussion was sequenced for a study of blood T cell repertoires in COVID-19. The germline V and J ends were trimmed by 7 bases and 0 bases, with 13 bases remaining between them. Germline V gives CDR1 MNHNY, CDR2 SVGAGI (reference sequence). This CDR3 comprises 14 residues. Sequencing was performed with immunoSEQ multiplex PCR; in TCRdb, only in-frame clones are kept and a portion is missing. The sample contains around 100,000 clones, approximately 84% of which appear only once. The sequencing sample was made of peripheral blood. The V gene is TRBV6-6, the J gene TRBJ2-7; D remains unclear. The clonotype comes from a human donor in a cohort sampled during active or convalescent COVID-19. The CDR3 spells CASKTRVTSYEQYF. The CDR3 DNA follows: TGTGCCAGCAAAACCCGCGTTACCTCCTACGAGCAGTACTTC.